These 8 T cell receptor beta chains share one sample of origin, sequenced in a study of T cell repertoires in cytomegalovirus infection. TCRdb re-called the reads through MiXCR, storing one row per CDR3 protein. The sample comprises around 900,000 distinct CDR3 sequences, 30% to 40% of which are singletons, and over 13% rests with the top ten. No antigen is known for these receptors. The sample in question was cultured CD8+ T cells from PBMCs, obtained from culture after CMV antigen stimulation. The receptors originated from a human donor in good health (CMV status not recorded). Some clones in this sample may be carry-over from other donors' samples.

In this sample, this clonotype turned up many times. The rearrangement links TRBV7-2 to TRBJ2-6; TRBD1 agrees at 7 bases. This CDR3 has 18 amino acids. Germline V gene lookup returns CDR1 SGHTA and CDR2 FQGNSA. J lost 0 bases, V lost 5 bases, and 10 bases had no gene match. CDR3 nucleotides: TGTGCCAGCAGCCGGGTAGGGGGCCCAGGCTCTGGGGCCAACGTCCTGACTTTC. It encodes CASSRVGGPGSGANVLTF.

This clonotype was recorded once. The chain links TRBV29-1 to TRBJ2-1; D tentatively fits TRBD1 or TRBD2 (5 bases each). Per germline, CDR1 SQVTM and CDR2 ANQGSEA. This CDR3 comprises 16 residues. V lost 1 base to trimming and J lost 5 bases, with 18 bases between them. CDR3 region: CSVEVSRDGIDNEQFF. CDR3 DNA sequence: TGCAGCGTTGAAGTGTCCCGGGACGGAATAGACAATGAGCAGTTCTTC.

The gene calls are TRBV6-8 and TRBJ2-1, with 10 bases lining up with TRBD1. This CDR3 spans 16 amino acids. Germline loops: CDR1 MNHGY, CDR2 SAAAGT. Trimming removed 0 bases from V and 2 bases from J; junction bases left unmatched: 1. The CDR3, as DNA: TGTGCCAGCAGTTACTCCGGGACAGGGGCCTACAATGAGCAGTTCTTC. As protein: CASSYSGTGAYNEQFF.

This sequence joins TRBV29-1 and TRBJ2-3, with TRBD1 matching over 7 bases. V trimming: 3 bases; J trimming: 2 bases; junction bases outside the gene matches: 14. Germline loops: CDR1 SQVTM, CDR2 ANQGSEA. The CDR3 sequence is 17 residues long. DNA of the CDR3: TGCAGCGTTGAGAGGTTGGAGACAGGGTACATCACAGATACGCAGTATTTT. Protein: CSVERLETGYITDTQYF.

This clonotype has at least ten counts. V usage is TRBV9 and J usage is TRBJ1-1; 7 positions match TRBD1. Germline CDR1 reads SGDLS; CDR2 reads YYNGEE. V trimming: 2 bases; J trimming: 0 bases; junction bases outside the gene matches: 4. This CDR3 is built from 15 residues. The CDR3 is CASSVGQEMNTEAFF. CDR3 nucleotide sequence: TGTGCCAGCAGCGTCGGACAGGAGATGAACACTGAAGCTTTCTTT.

This clonotype was found a few times. This rearrangement joins TRBV6-1 to TRBJ1-2; weak D call: TRBD1 (6 bases). Germline loops: CDR1 MNHNS, CDR2 SASEGT. V was clipped by 3 bases and J by 7 bases, with 18 bases between them. The CDR3 is made up of 15 amino acids. CDR3 nucleotides: TGTGCCAGCAGTGAGATAGACAGGTCCCGATCTGGCTACACCTTC. Its protein is CASSEIDRSRSGYTF.

This clonotype was counted a few times. This chain links TRBV6-6 with TRBJ1-2; no definite D call. With 7 bases removed from V and 8 bases from J, the gap between germline ends came to 8 bases. This CDR3 comprises 10 residues. The germline gives CDR1 MNHNY, CDR2 SVGAGI (reference sequence). CDR3 coding DNA: TGTGCCAGCAAGGCCGGAGGCTACACCTTC. Amino acids: CASKAGGYTF.

A few counts support this clonotype. The genes are TRBV19 and TRBJ1-1, with TRBD1 matching 9 bases. Germline trimming cut 2 bases from V and 6 bases from J; bases unmatched to any gene: 13. This CDR3 is 17 amino acids long. CDR1 and CDR2 (germline): LNHDA, SQIVND (reference sequence). This chain's CDR3 is CASSIPRTGARVPEAFF. CDR3 in DNA: TGTGCCAGTAGTATACCACGGACAGGGGCAAGGGTTCCTGAAGCTTTCTTT.